One sample yielded the 19 T cell receptor beta chains listed below, sequenced in a study of beta chain features in type 1 diabetes. Sequencing targeted expressed TCRB transcripts, as all isolated RNA had been reverse transcribed. Clones were sequenced by immunoSEQ multiplex PCR, and TCRdb holds only the in-frame ones, with some missing. The sample contains just under 150,000 clones, around 13% of which appear only once. These receptors lack a known antigen. Whole-study results and caveats: In all four CD4+ subsets, TCRB CDR3 length was significantly, moderately reduced in type 1 diabetes.

The sample comprised central memory CD4+ T cells from blood. The receptors derive from a man aged 18 to 29 with type 1 diabetes.

This clone showed up just a few times. CDR3: CASGQLNNYGYTF. Here the CDR3 DNA reads TGTGCCAGCGGACAGTTAAACAACTATGGCTACACCTTC. V and J are TRBV19 and TRBJ1-2; maybe TRBD1 (6 bases). V lost 9 bases, J lost 2 bases, and 13 bases lay in between. The V gene's germline CDR1 is LNHDA and CDR2 SQIVND (reference sequence). The CDR3 totals 13 residues.

J is TRBJ2-3 and V is TRBV14, with TRBD1 as a possible D gene (7 bases). Germline V gene lookup returns CDR1 SGHDN and CDR2 FVKESK. Trimming removed 2 bases from V and 6 bases from J, with 12 bases in between. The CDR3 contains 14 residues. The CDR3 DNA reads TGTGCCAGCAGCCAACAGGGGGGCGGTGATACGCAGTATTTT. Amino acids: CASSQQGGGDTQYF.

V gene TRBV15 combines with J gene TRBJ1-1; maybe TRBD1 (5 bases). The CDR3 has 15 residues. Trimming took 3 bases from V and 0 from J, leaving 11 bases between them. The germline gives CDR1 LNHNV, CDR2 YYDKDF (reference sequence). The CDR3, as DNA: TGTGCCACCAGCAGCTCGGGACTCATGAACACTGAAGCTTTCTTT. The encoded protein is CATSSSGLMNTEAFF.

There are a few counts of this clone. The rearrangement uses TRBV30 and TRBJ1-2, with D maybe TRBD1 (5 bases). CDR1 and CDR2 from the germline V gene are GTSNPN and SVGIG (reference sequence). Trimming left V 4 bases short and J 5 bases short, with 11 bases between. The CDR3 runs 12 residues. This chain's CDR3 is CAWNEGSYGYTF. DNA of the CDR3: TGTGCCTGGAATGAGGGGAGTTATGGCTACACCTTC.

The chain joins TRBV28 to TRBJ2-3, with 7 bases aligning to TRBD2. The CDR3 loop spans 16 amino acids. Germline V CDR1 and CDR2: MDHEN, SYDVKM. Unmatched junction bases numbered 11, after V lost 6 bases and J lost 2 bases. The CDR3 is CASSPRGRGYTDTQYF. The CDR3 DNA reads as TGTGCCAGCAGCCCCAGAGGGCGGGGGTACACAGATACGCAGTATTTT.

The gene calls are TRBV18 and TRBJ1-1, with no clear D. Germline CDR1 and CDR2: KGHSH and LQKENI. Trimming took off 2 bases at V and 5 bases at J, with 15 bases between the two ends. CDR3 length: 15 amino acids. This CDR3 reads CASSPTERRGTEAFF. The DNA for the CDR3 is TGTGCCAGCTCACCAACTGAGCGCAGAGGGACTGAAGCTTTCTTT.

The gene calls are TRBV6-5 and TRBJ2-1; 8 bases are shared with TRBD2. CDR1 and CDR2 (germline): MNHEY, SVGAGI. After removal of 0 bases from V and 10 bases from J, the junction contained 8 bases not matched to a gene. There are 15 residues in the CDR3. The CDR3 region is CASSYSPGGAWEQFF. The CDR3 nucleotides are TGTGCCAGCAGTTACTCGCCCGGGGGGGCGTGGGAGCAGTTCTTC.

This rearrangement joins TRBV5-1 to TRBJ1-1; a possible D gene is TRBD1 (6 bases). This CDR3 comprises 14 residues. V was trimmed by 0 bases and J by 3 bases, leaving 9 bases between them. Germline assignment: CDR1 SGHRS and CDR2 YFSETQ. The CDR3 DNA reads as TGCGCCAGCAGCTTGGGTAGACAGGACACTGAAGCTTTCTTT. The encoded protein is CASSLGRQDTEAFF. The whole variable domain, filled in from reference TRBV5-1 and TRBJ1-1, reads KAGVTQTPRYLIKTRGQQVTLSCSPISGHRSVSWYQQTPGQGLQFLFEYFSETQRNKGNFPGRFSGRQFSNSRSEMNVSTLELGDSALYLCASSLGRQDTEAFFGQGTRLTVV.

This chain joins TRBV5-6 and TRBJ2-3; the match to TRBD2 covers 10 bases. From germline, CDR1 is SGHDT and CDR2 YYEEEE. This CDR3 has 17 amino acids. With 4 bases clipped from V and 2 bases from J, the junction kept 10 bases outside the gene matches. CDR3 in amino acids: CASSTSPGLAFTDTQYF. The CDR3 DNA is TGTGCCAGCAGCACATCACCGGGACTAGCGTTCACAGATACGCAGTATTTT.

This clone turned up a few times. The chain carries TRBV6-1 and TRBJ2-4, with D unresolved. Germline-derived CDR1 and CDR2 are MNHNS and SASEGT. The CDR3 is made up of 13 amino acids. Trimming removed 1 base from V and 6 bases from J, with 7 bases in between. CDR3 residues: CASSEEGGNIQYF. CDR3 in DNA: TGTGCCAGCAGTGAAGAGGGTGGAAACATTCAGTACTTC.

The V call is TRBV7-2, the J call TRBJ2-3; 13 positions match TRBD2. CDR1 and CDR2 from the germline V gene are SGHTA and FQGNSA. V lost 5 bases and J lost 2; bases outside the gene matches: 10. CDR3 length equals 18 residues. CDR3 sequence: CASSPLGTSGANTDTQYF. The DNA for the CDR3 is TGTGCCAGCAGCCCTCTCGGGACTAGCGGGGCGAACACAGATACGCAGTATTTT.

This clone was detected only a few times. This chain connects TRBV29-1 to TRBJ1-4; a weak D match, TRBD1 (5 bases). Trimming pared 6 bases from V and 5 bases from J, leaving 13 bases between. CDR3 size: 13 residues. Germline V gene sequence: CDR1 SQVTM, CDR2 ANQGSEA. The CDR3 DNA follows: TGCAGCGTCCCGGGGGTGGGGAATGAAAAACTGTTTTTT. Amino acids: CSVPGVGNEKLFF.

The gene calls are TRBV11-3 and TRBJ1-1; TRBD1 matches 8 bases. CDR3 length: 12 amino acids. Germline values: CDR1 SGHNT, CDR2 YENEEA. Trimming at V came to 5 bases and at J to 11 bases, leaving 7 bases not matched to a gene. The CDR3 DNA follows: TGTGCCAGCAGCGTCTCAGGGGGCCGGGCTTTCTTT. Translated: CASSVSGGRAFF.

In this sample, this clone turned up a few times. In nucleotides, the CDR3 is TGTGCCATCAGTGAACAATATGGCTACACCTTC. Translation gives CAISEQYGYTF. V usage is TRBV10-3 and J usage is TRBJ1-2, with D uncertain. Germline loops: CDR1 ENHRY, CDR2 SYGVKD. The CDR3 runs 11 residues. V was trimmed by 3 bases and J by 5 bases, leaving 4 bases between them.

This clone has a count of ten or more. The rearrangement uses TRBV28 and TRBJ1-6; a weak D match, TRBD1 (6 bases). The CDR3 length is 15 residues. With 4 bases removed from V and 8 bases from J, the gap between germline ends came to 15 bases. Germline V gene data show CDR1 as MDHEN and CDR2 as SYDVKM. Here the CDR3 reads CASSSLAGGDSPLHF. In DNA, the CDR3 is TGTGCCAGCAGTTCTCTTGCCGGGGGCGATTCACCCCTCCACTTT.

This clone was seen only a few times. The CDR3: CASSLPGTGVQPQHF. As DNA, the CDR3 is TGTGCCAGCAGCTTGCCCGGGACAGGGGTTCAGCCCCAGCATTTT. The chain is built from TRBV7-2 and TRBJ1-5, with 10 bases identical to TRBD1. This CDR3 region has 15 residues. Germline V gives CDR1 SGHTA, CDR2 FQGNSA. J was trimmed by 6 bases and V by 3 bases; bases with no gene match: 5.

This clone has more than one count but fewer than ten. One base away lies a much larger clone, so this may be a sequencing read error. The chain carries TRBV4-1 and TRBJ1-5; the D is unclear. CDR3 length: 16 residues. The V gene's germline CDR1 is MGHRA and CDR2 YSYEKL. Trimming took off 4 bases at V and 6 bases at J, with 19 bases between the two ends. The CDR3 nucleotides are TGCGCCAGCAGCCTAGGTGGGCAGCCTTGGAGTCAGCCCCAGCATTTT. It encodes CASSLGGQPWSQPQHF.

This clone occurred a few times. The chain has TRBV21-1 and TRBJ2-7; TRBD1 was called by the table and not checked on the DNA. TRBV21-1 is shown as a pseudogene. The CDR3 sequence is 15 residues long. The CDR3 DNA is TGTGCCAGCAGCAATGAGGGGGACAGGACCTACGAGCAGTACTTC. It encodes CASSNEGDRTYEQYF.

This chain links TRBV5-8 with TRBJ1-2; TRBD1 aligns across 7 bases. Germline V gene lookup returns CDR1 SGHTS and CDR2 YDEGEE. V lost 7 bases and J lost 4; bases outside the gene matches: 7. The CDR3 runs 13 residues. The CDR3 DNA reads TGTGCCAGCCAACACCGGGACAGCTATGGCTACACCTTC. It yields the protein CASQHRDSYGYTF.